Here is one T cell receptor beta chain with its context. The data originate from a study of blood T cell repertoires in COVID-19. About the research overall: Researchers got acute and convalescent COVID-19 samples from the United States, Italy and Spain.

Clones were read by immunoSEQ multiplex PCR, and TCRdb kept only the in-frame ones, dropping some. The table shows about 310,000 clones, with around 92% occurring only once. The germline CDR1 and CDR2 sequences are SGHRS and YFSETQ. The length of the CDR3 is 14 residues. The V end lost 0 bases, the J end lost 3 bases, and 10 bases lay between the germline ends. The chain has TRBV5-1 and TRBJ2-7; TRBD1 is a possible D gene (6 bases). This clonotype originated in a young woman who had recovered from COVID-19. The specimen sequenced was PBMCs or T cells enriched from blood (not recorded which). In nucleotides, the CDR3 is TGCGCCAGCAGCTTGGCCAGGGGTGTCTACGAGCAGTACTTC. It specifies CASSLARGVYEQYF.